These T cell receptor beta chains were read from a single sample in a study of blood T cells in healthy people across ages. TCRdb recomputed calls from the 5' RACE reads with MiXCR, one row per CDR3 protein. The data show some 860,000 distinct CDR3 sequences, around 50% seen once. Specimen: blood. The receptor set was obtained from a man aged 35 to 55 in good health. The CDR3 runs from the conserved cysteine through the conserved F or W. Fields, in order: D gene, J gene, V gene, clone size, CDR3 protein, CDR3 DNA. The D gene is left open where the match is weak. Not all rows give a size; the values are once, few, many and, for expanded clones, a class.

d_gene: NA
j_gene: TRBJ1-5
v_gene: TRBV6-6
abundance: NA
CDR3aa: CASSVRASNQPQHF
CDR3nt: TGTGCCAGTTCCGTCAGGGCCAGCAATCAGCCCCAGCATTTT

d_gene: NA
j_gene: TRBJ2-5
v_gene: TRBV28
abundance: NA
CDR3aa: CASSTQPFGKDLETQYF
CDR3nt: TGTGCCAGCAGTACCCAGCCATTCGGGAAGGACTTGGAGACCCAGTACTTC

d_gene: NA
j_gene: TRBJ2-5
v_gene: TRBV29-1
abundance: once
CDR3aa: CSVVLAATIQETQYF
CDR3nt: TGCAGCGTTGTGTTGGCCGCAACGATACAAGAGACCCAGTACTTC

d_gene: TRBD2
j_gene: TRBJ2-2
v_gene: TRBV7-2
abundance: NA
CDR3aa: CASSSGTSGRGGGDTGELFF
CDR3nt: TGTGCCAGCAGCTCCGGGACTAGCGGGAGAGGTGGAGGGGACACCGGGGAGCTGTTTTTT

d_gene: NA
j_gene: TRBJ1-2
v_gene: TRBV20-1
abundance: NA
CDR3aa: CSASSGAYGYTF
CDR3nt: TGCAGTGCTAGTTCCGGGGCCTATGGCTACACCTTC

d_gene: TRBD1
j_gene: TRBJ2-1
v_gene: TRBV20-1
abundance: NA
CDR3aa: CSARGQGSYNEQFF
CDR3nt: TGCAGTGCTAGGGGACAGGGCTCCTACAATGAGCAGTTCTTC

d_gene: TRBD1
j_gene: TRBJ1-2
v_gene: TRBV7-9
abundance: NA
CDR3aa: CASSLTTRGQRNTNYGYTF
CDR3nt: TGTGCCAGCAGCTTAACGACTCGGGGACAGCGAAACACTAACTATGGCTACACCTTC

d_gene: NA
j_gene: TRBJ2-3
v_gene: TRBV4-3
abundance: NA
CDR3aa: CASSQDAGQFDADTQYF
CDR3nt: TGCGCCAGCAGCCAAGACGCTGGACAGTTTGACGCAGATACGCAGTATTTT

d_gene: NA
j_gene: TRBJ1-2
v_gene: TRBV18
abundance: NA
CDR3aa: CASSPVRGQDPVYGYTF
CDR3nt: TGTGCCAGCTCACCCGTCCGGGGGCAAGACCCCGTCTATGGCTACACCTTC

d_gene: NA
j_gene: TRBJ2-7
v_gene: TRBV4-3
abundance: few
CDR3aa: CASSQEQRGAAYEQYF
CDR3nt: TGCGCCAGCAGCCAAGAACAAAGGGGGGCGGCCTACGAGCAGTACTTC

d_gene: NA
j_gene: TRBJ2-7
v_gene: TRBV27
abundance: NA
CDR3aa: CASSSDGGYEQYF
CDR3nt: TGTGCCAGCAGTTCGGACGGTGGCTACGAGCAGTACTTC

d_gene: NA
j_gene: TRBJ2-4
v_gene: TRBV27
abundance: few
CDR3aa: CASSMGHQRNIQYF
CDR3nt: TGTGCCAGCAGTATGGGACACCAAAGAAACATTCAGTACTTC

d_gene: NA
j_gene: TRBJ2-7
v_gene: TRBV15
abundance: NA
CDR3aa: CATSRDEGTNYEQYF
CDR3nt: TGTGCCACCAGCAGAGATGAAGGGACCAACTACGAGCAGTACTTC

d_gene: NA
j_gene: TRBJ2-7
v_gene: TRBV27
abundance: NA
CDR3aa: CASRWGLDSYEQYF
CDR3nt: TGTGCCAGCAGGTGGGGGCTAGACTCCTACGAGCAGTACTTC

d_gene: NA
j_gene: TRBJ1-1
v_gene: TRBV6-6
abundance: few
CDR3aa: CASRYTEAFF
CDR3nt: TGTGCCAGTCGTTACACTGAAGCTTTCTTT

d_gene: NA
j_gene: TRBJ2-7
v_gene: TRBV7-2
abundance: NA
CDR3aa: CASSHLSRAYEQYF
CDR3nt: TGTGCCAGCAGCCACCTAAGCAGGGCCTACGAGCAGTACTTC

d_gene: TRBD1
j_gene: TRBJ1-5
v_gene: TRBV29-1
abundance: NA
CDR3aa: CSVQGQGNQPQHF
CDR3nt: TGCAGCGTTCAGGGACAGGGGAATCAGCCCCAGCATTTT

d_gene: NA
j_gene: TRBJ1-3
v_gene: TRBV3-1
abundance: NA
CDR3aa: CASSQYEGNTIYF
CDR3nt: TGTGCCAGCAGCCAGTACGAGGGTAACACCATATATTTT

d_gene: TRBD2
j_gene: TRBJ2-5
v_gene: TRBV7-2
abundance: many
CDR3aa: CASSMYPGLAGQETQYF
CDR3nt: TGTGCCAGCAGCATGTACCCGGGACTAGCGGGACAAGAGACCCAGTACTTC

d_gene: NA
j_gene: TRBJ1-1
v_gene: TRBV2
abundance: few
CDR3aa: CASLGRRDTEAFF
CDR3nt: TGTGCCAGCTTGGGACGGAGGGATACTGAAGCTTTCTTT

d_gene: NA
j_gene: TRBJ1-1
v_gene: TRBV4-1
abundance: NA
CDR3aa: CASSRDLGVANTEAFF
CDR3nt: TGCGCCAGCAGCCGAGATTTGGGGGTTGCGAACACTGAAGCTTTCTTT

d_gene: TRBD1
j_gene: TRBJ1-4
v_gene: TRBV6-2/TRBV6-3
abundance: NA
CDR3aa: CASSPDRGRTNEKLFF
CDR3nt: TGTGCCAGCAGTCCGGACAGGGGAAGAACTAATGAAAAACTGTTTTTT

d_gene: NA
j_gene: TRBJ2-4
v_gene: TRBV3-1
abundance: NA
CDR3aa: CASSHRSLNIQYF
CDR3nt: TGTGCCAGCAGCCATCGGTCCCTCAACATTCAGTACTTC

d_gene: NA
j_gene: TRBJ2-7
v_gene: TRBV9
abundance: few
CDR3aa: CASSVGYTNYEQYF
CDR3nt: TGTGCCAGCAGCGTAGGCTATACTAACTACGAGCAGTACTTC

d_gene: TRBD2
j_gene: TRBJ2-1
v_gene: TRBV27
abundance: NA
CDR3aa: CASRGLAGGPVYNEQFF
CDR3nt: TGTGCCAGCAGAGGACTAGCGGGAGGGCCTGTCTACAATGAGCAGTTCTTC

d_gene: TRBD1
j_gene: TRBJ2-3
v_gene: TRBV20-1
abundance: NA
CDR3aa: CSARDRGLRTQYF
CDR3nt: TGCAGTGCTAGGGACAGGGGGCTGAGGACGCAGTATTTT

d_gene: NA
j_gene: TRBJ2-5
v_gene: TRBV12-3/TRBV12-4
abundance: NA
CDR3aa: CASSLGAVETQYF
CDR3nt: TGCGCCAGCAGTTTGGGAGCCGTCGAGACCCAGTACTTC

d_gene: NA
j_gene: TRBJ2-5
v_gene: TRBV6-2/TRBV6-3
abundance: NA
CDR3aa: CASRYRRETQYF
CDR3nt: TGTGCCAGCAGGTACAGGAGGGAGACCCAGTACTTC

d_gene: TRBD1
j_gene: TRBJ2-7
v_gene: TRBV6-6
abundance: once
CDR3aa: CASSNGQGAGEQYF
CDR3nt: TGTGCCAGCAGTAACGGACAGGGGGCTGGCGAGCAGTACTTC

d_gene: TRBD2
j_gene: TRBJ2-3
v_gene: TRBV11-2
abundance: NA
CDR3aa: CASSLRASGSTDTQYF
CDR3nt: TGTGCCAGCAGCTTAAGGGCTAGCGGATCCACAGATACGCAGTATTTT

d_gene: TRBD1
j_gene: TRBJ1-5
v_gene: TRBV29-1
abundance: NA
CDR3aa: CSVAGTGYSGPDQPQHF
CDR3nt: TGCAGCGTTGCCGGGACAGGGTATTCAGGTCCGGATCAGCCCCAGCATTTT

d_gene: NA
j_gene: TRBJ1-6
v_gene: TRBV28
abundance: NA
CDR3aa: CASSPGQPDNSPLHF
CDR3nt: TGTGCCAGCAGTCCCGGACAGCCAGATAATTCACCCCTCCACTTT

d_gene: TRBD2
j_gene: TRBJ2-1
v_gene: TRBV11-2
abundance: NA
CDR3aa: CASSLGAAGVINEQFF
CDR3nt: TGTGCCAGCAGCTTAGGAGCAGCGGGAGTCATCAATGAGCAGTTCTTC

d_gene: TRBD1
j_gene: TRBJ2-5
v_gene: TRBV5-1
abundance: few
CDR3aa: CASSGSGTGGARETQYF
CDR3nt: TGCGCCAGCAGCGGATCCGGGACAGGGGGCGCAAGGGAGACCCAGTACTTC

d_gene: NA
j_gene: TRBJ2-1
v_gene: TRBV7-9
abundance: NA
CDR3aa: CASSLLSAGNEQFF
CDR3nt: TGTGCCAGCAGCTTATTGAGCGCTGGCAATGAGCAGTTCTTC

d_gene: NA
j_gene: TRBJ2-3
v_gene: TRBV29-1
abundance: NA
CDR3aa: CSVNGNLDTQYF
CDR3nt: TGCAGCGTGAATGGTAATCTAGATACGCAGTATTTT

d_gene: NA
j_gene: TRBJ2-1
v_gene: TRBV6-1
abundance: once
CDR3aa: CASSAQWESEQFF
CDR3nt: TGTGCCAGCAGTGCCCAATGGGAGAGTGAGCAGTTCTTC

d_gene: NA
j_gene: TRBJ2-3
v_gene: TRBV7-3
abundance: NA
CDR3aa: CASSLLSRGASTDTQYF
CDR3nt: TGTGCCAGCAGCTTATTGTCCCGAGGGGCTAGCACAGATACGCAGTATTTT

d_gene: NA
j_gene: TRBJ2-1
v_gene: TRBV20-1
abundance: once
CDR3aa: CSAQSRFSYNEQFF
CDR3nt: TGCAGTGCTCAGAGTCGTTTCTCCTACAATGAGCAGTTCTTC

d_gene: TRBD1
j_gene: TRBJ2-5
v_gene: TRBV11-1
abundance: once
CDR3aa: CASSPRQGAIETQYF
CDR3nt: TGTGCCAGCAGCCCAAGACAGGGGGCGATCGAGACCCAGTACTTC

d_gene: NA
j_gene: TRBJ2-1
v_gene: TRBV5-1
abundance: NA
CDR3aa: CASSGANNNEQFF
CDR3nt: TGCGCCAGCAGCGGGGCTAATAACAATGAGCAGTTCTTC

d_gene: NA
j_gene: TRBJ1-1
v_gene: TRBV12-3/TRBV12-4
abundance: NA
CDR3aa: CASSLGRGMNTEAFF
CDR3nt: TGTGCCAGCAGTTTAGGCAGAGGGATGAACACTGAAGCTTTCTTT

d_gene: TRBD2
j_gene: TRBJ2-7
v_gene: TRBV6-5
abundance: few
CDR3aa: CASSYARPAGWVYEQYF
CDR3nt: TGTGCCAGCAGTTACGCGCGACCAGCGGGGTGGGTTTACGAGCAGTACTTC

d_gene: NA
j_gene: TRBJ2-1
v_gene: TRBV28
abundance: NA
CDR3aa: CASSVRAREFF
CDR3nt: TGTGCCAGCAGTGTCCGGGCCAGGGAGTTCTTC

d_gene: NA
j_gene: TRBJ2-1
v_gene: TRBV7-3
abundance: NA
CDR3aa: CASSLKWGSEQFF
CDR3nt: TGTGCCAGCAGCTTAAAATGGGGGTCTGAGCAGTTCTTC